What follows are 10 T cell receptor beta chains derived from one specimen sequenced in a study of cytomegalovirus exposure and HLA in healthy donors. The PCR was carried out with 60 Vbeta primers and 13 Jbeta primers. TCRdb keeps only in-frame clones here, not all; method: immunoSEQ multiplex PCR. Of about 240,000 clones listed, around 81% are singletons. The sequenced sample was PBMCs. Receptor source: a woman in her fifties or sixties in good health and CMV-seropositive.

Of note for this clone: This likely reflects a read error, since a far larger clone is one base away. J is TRBJ2-5 and V is TRBV21-1; the table's D call of TRBD2 was not tested on the DNA. TRBV21-1 is designated a pseudogene. CDR3 length: 16 amino acids. Here the CDR3 reads CASSPRTSGFQETQYF. Here the CDR3 DNA reads TGTGCCAGCAGCCCCCGGACTAGCGGGTTCCAAGAGACCCAGTACTTC.

J is TRBJ1-1 and V is TRBV18; 7 bases match TRBD1. V was pared by 3 bases and J by 1 base, with 5 bases of the junction left unmatched. Germline V gene lookup returns CDR1 KGHSH and CDR2 LQKENI. CDR3 length: 15 amino acids. This chain's CDR3 is CASSPGQTSNTEAFF. Here the CDR3 DNA reads TGTGCCAGCTCACCGGGACAGACTTCGAACACTGAAGCTTTCTTT.

The count of this clone is one. The rearrangement links TRBV9 to TRBJ2-5; a weak D match, TRBD1 (6 bases). Germline V gene lookup returns CDR1 SGDLS and CDR2 YYNGEE. The length of the CDR3 is 15 residues. Trimming stripped 0 bases from V and 5 bases from J, with 14 bases between. CDR3 residues: CASSVAGQSGETQYF. The CDR3 DNA follows: TGTGCCAGCAGCGTAGCTGGACAGTCCGGGGAGACCCAGTACTTC.

The rearrangement links TRBV2 to TRBJ2-7, with 7 bases aligning to TRBD2. V shed 2 bases, J shed 6 bases, and the junction held 22 bases outside the gene matches. Germline CDR1 SNHLY, CDR2 FYNNEI. The CDR3 loop spans 19 amino acids. CDR3 sequence: CASSESGEGRASGRLEQYF. The CDR3 nucleotides read TGTGCCAGCAGTGAAAGTGGGGAAGGGCGGGCTAGCGGCCGGCTCGAGCAGTACTTC.

This chain connects TRBV29-1 to TRBJ2-7; D gene uncertain. V was pared by 4 bases and J by 5 bases, with 6 bases between. The V gene's germline CDR1 is SQVTM and CDR2 ANQGSEA. This CDR3 comprises 10 residues. CDR3 in DNA: TGCAGCGTTGTTAGCAACGAGCAGTACTTC. It specifies CSVVSNEQYF.

The rearrangement links TRBV6-1 to TRBJ1-1; D unresolved. Trimming removed 6 bases at V and 4 bases at J, with 12 bases between. CDR3 size: 13 residues. Germline assignment: CDR1 MNHNS and CDR2 SASEGT. CDR3 nucleotides: TGTGCCAGCAGGGATGGGTCGGGCACTGAAGCTTTCTTT. Translation gives CASRDGSGTEAFF.

V and J are TRBV27 and TRBJ1-2; D ambiguous. Trimming stripped 2 bases from V and 4 bases from J, with 11 bases between. Germline V gives CDR1 MNHEY, CDR2 SMNVEV (reference sequence). This CDR3 spans 14 amino acids. The CDR3 nucleotides read TGTGCCAGCAGTTTACGTATCGGAGTCTATGGCTACACCTTC. This encodes CASSLRIGVYGYTF.

This clone came up a few times. The chain is built from TRBV5-1 and TRBJ2-5, with 12 positions matching TRBD2. The CDR3 spans 15 residues. Losses at the gene ends were 4 bases for V and 5 bases for J; bases not matched to a gene: 6. The germline V gene encodes CDR1 SGHRS and CDR2 YFSETQ. The CDR3 coding sequence is TGCGCCAGCAGCCCTACTAGCGGGAGGTCGGAGACCCAGTACTTC. Its protein product is CASSPTSGRSETQYF.

V is TRBV9 and J is TRBJ2-2, with D uncertain. With 0 bases removed from V and 6 bases from J, the gap between germline ends came to 15 bases. Germline CDR1 is SGDLS and CDR2 is YYNGEE. There are 16 residues in the CDR3. The CDR3 sequence is CASSVEVSASAGELFF. The CDR3 nucleotides are TGTGCCAGCAGCGTAGAAGTAAGCGCTTCGGCCGGGGAGCTGTTTTTT.

About this clone itself: One junction end does not reproduce the germline sequence, and a read error may be involved. This rearrangement joins TRBV7-9 to TRBJ2-7; the match to TRBD2 covers 13 bases. Germline CDR1 SEHNR, CDR2 FQNEAQ (reference sequence). This CDR3 is built from 17 residues. The CDR3 reads CSSSRTSGSILSYEQYF. CDR3 nucleotide sequence: TGTTCCAGCAGCCGGACTAGCGGGAGTATACTCTCCTACGAGCAGTACTTC.